What follows describes a single TCR beta chain. This sample is part of a study of blood T cell repertoires in COVID-19. Study details: Acute and convalescent COVID-19 specimens originated in the United States, Italy and Spain. From T cells, B-cell-depleted T cells, or PBMCs came the material, which was cDNA or gDNA.

The CDR3 is made up of 12 amino acids. V gave up 3 bases and J gave up 3 bases, with 5 bases separating them. CDR1 LGHDT and CDR2 YNNKEL come from the germline V gene (reference sequence). Sequencing used immunoSEQ multiplex PCR; TCRdb keeps in-frame clones, though not all of them. The data contain about 52,000 clones, around 81% of them singletons. Sample: peripheral blood. The sequence was obtained from a man between 70 and 80 years old with active COVID-19. This chain connects TRBV3-1 (or the pseudogene TRBV3-2) to TRBJ2-5; D unresolved. The CDR3 region is CASSHYKETQYF. The CDR3 DNA reads TGTGCCAGCAGCCATTACAAAGAGACCCAGTACTTC.